This TCR beta chain was identified in a study of T cell responses to AZD1222 COVID-19 vaccine. Study outcomes and limitations: Epitopes outside B.1.351 and B.1.1.7 mutated regions reportedly drew nearly half of spike TCRs.

Using immunoSEQ multiplex PCR, the repertoire was profiled, and TCRdb retains in-frame clones only, with some absent. The sample yields some 120,000 clones, 90% seen once. As regards this clone: Its antigen is unknown.

Trimming left V 4 bases short and J 13 bases short, with 14 bases between. Germline V gene sequence: CDR1 SGHRS, CDR2 YFSETQ. There are 12 residues in the CDR3. This rearrangement joins TRBV5-1 to TRBJ1-4; possible D gene TRBD1, 5 bases. The source is an adult in good health. The material was peripheral blood, obtained on day 0 of AZD1222 vaccination. CDR3 protein: CASSPVGRGLFF. The CDR3 nucleotides are TGCGCCAGCAGCCCTGTAGGGAGGGGACTGTTTTTT. Complete variable domain (other parts from reference TRBV5-1 and TRBJ1-4): KAGVTQTPRYLIKTRGQQVTLSCSPISGHRSVSWYQQTPGQGLQFLFEYFSETQRNKGNFPGRFSGRQFSNSRSEMNVSTLELGDSALYLCASSPVGRGLFFGSGTQLSVL.